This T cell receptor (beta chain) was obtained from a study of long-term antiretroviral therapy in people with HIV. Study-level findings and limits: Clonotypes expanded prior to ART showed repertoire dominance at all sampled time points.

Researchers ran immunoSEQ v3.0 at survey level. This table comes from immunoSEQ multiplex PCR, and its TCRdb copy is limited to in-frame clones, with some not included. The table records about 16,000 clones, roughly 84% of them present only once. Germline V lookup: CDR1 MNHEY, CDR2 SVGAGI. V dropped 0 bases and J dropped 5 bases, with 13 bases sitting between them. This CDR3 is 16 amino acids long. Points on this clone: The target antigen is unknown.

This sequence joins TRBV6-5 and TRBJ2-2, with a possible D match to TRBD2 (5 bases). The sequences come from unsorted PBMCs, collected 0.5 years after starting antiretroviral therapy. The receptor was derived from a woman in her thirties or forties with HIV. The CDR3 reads CASSYSTNRGTGELFF. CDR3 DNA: TGTGCCAGCAGTTACTCGACAAACCGAGGGACCGGGGAGCTGTTTTTT.